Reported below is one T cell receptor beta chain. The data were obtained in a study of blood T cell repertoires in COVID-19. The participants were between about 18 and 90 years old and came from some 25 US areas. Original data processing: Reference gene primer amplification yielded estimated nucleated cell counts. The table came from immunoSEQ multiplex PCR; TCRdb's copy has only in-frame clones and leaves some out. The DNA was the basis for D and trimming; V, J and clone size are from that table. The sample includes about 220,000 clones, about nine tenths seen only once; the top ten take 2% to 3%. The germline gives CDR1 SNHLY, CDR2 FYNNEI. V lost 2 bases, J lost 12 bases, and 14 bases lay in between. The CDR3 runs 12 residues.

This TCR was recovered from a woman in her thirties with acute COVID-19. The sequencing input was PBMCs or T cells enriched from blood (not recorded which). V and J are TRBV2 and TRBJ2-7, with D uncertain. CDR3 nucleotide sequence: TGTGCCAGCAGTGAATGGCAGGCCATATTGTACTTC. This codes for CASSEWQAILYF.